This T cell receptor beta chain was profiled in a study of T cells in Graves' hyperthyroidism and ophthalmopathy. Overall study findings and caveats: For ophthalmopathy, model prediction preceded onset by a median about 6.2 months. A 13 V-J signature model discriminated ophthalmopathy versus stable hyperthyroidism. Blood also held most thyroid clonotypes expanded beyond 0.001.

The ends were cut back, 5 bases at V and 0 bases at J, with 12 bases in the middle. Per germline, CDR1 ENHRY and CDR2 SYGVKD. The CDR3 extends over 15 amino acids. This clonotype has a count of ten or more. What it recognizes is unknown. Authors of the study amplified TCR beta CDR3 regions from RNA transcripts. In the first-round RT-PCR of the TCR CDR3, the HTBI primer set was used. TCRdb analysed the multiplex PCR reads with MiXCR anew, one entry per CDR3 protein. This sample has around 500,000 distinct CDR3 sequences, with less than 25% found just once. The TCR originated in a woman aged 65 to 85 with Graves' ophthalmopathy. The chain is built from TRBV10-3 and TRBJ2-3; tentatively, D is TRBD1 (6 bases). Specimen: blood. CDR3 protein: CAISPQGRSTDTQYF. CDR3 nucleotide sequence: TGTGCCATCAGTCCACAGGGAAGGAGCACAGATACGCAGTATTTT.